This entry lists 6 T cell receptor beta chains sequenced from one sample in a study of post-analysis software for immune sequencing data. General study results and limits: Included in a set of five TRBV segments more frequent in patients than controls were TRBV5-6, TRBV5-1 and TRBV20-1.

These receptors' targets are unknown. Unique molecular identifiers were carried by the TCR beta cDNA libraries. TCRdb re-called the PCR reads through MiXCR, storing one row per CDR3 protein. The repertoire holds roughly 400,000 distinct CDR3 sequences, with less than 40% as singletons. Input material: blood. The source of these receptors is a girl aged 2-10 years with multiple sclerosis.

V and J are TRBV5-5 and TRBJ2-1; D is ambiguous. The CDR3 covers 16 residues. CDR1 and CDR2 (germline): SGHKS, YYEKEE (reference sequence). V lost 0 bases and J 0 bases, leaving 10 bases between the germline ends. In nucleotides, the CDR3 is TGTGCCAGCAGCTTGGAGGCTAGGCTCTCCTACAATGAGCAGTTCTTC. Translated, it gives CASSLEARLSYNEQFF.

The chain couples TRBV20-1 to TRBJ2-1, with 7 bases matching TRBD2. CDR3 size: 14 residues. Germline CDR1 and CDR2: DFQATT and SNEGSKA (reference sequence). With 5 bases clipped from V and 6 bases from J, the junction kept 10 bases outside the gene matches. CDR3 coding DNA: TGCAGTGCTCGGGGGAGCGGGGAGGGCAATGAGCAGTTCTTC. This encodes CSARGSGEGNEQFF.

This clonotype was detected a few times. V gene TRBV27 combines with J gene TRBJ2-1; D is ambiguous. The germline V gene has CDR1 MNHEY and CDR2 SMNVEV (reference sequence). The CDR3 spans 11 residues. Trimming pared 7 bases from V and 6 bases from J, leaving 7 bases between. The CDR3 nucleotides are TGTGCCAGCACGAATGGCAATGAGCAGTTCTTC. Residues: CASTNGNEQFF.

The rearrangement links TRBV11-3 to TRBJ2-1; D unresolved. V lost 0 bases and J 10 bases, leaving 13 bases between the germline ends. CDR3 length: 14 residues. In germline, CDR1 is SGHNT, CDR2 YENEEA. CDR3 DNA: TGTGCCAGCAGCTTAGATTTTCGCGTGAACGAGCAGTTCTTC. It yields the protein CASSLDFRVNEQFF.

This clonotype was observed a few times. The V and J genes are TRBV5-1 and TRBJ1-1; D unclear. In germline, CDR1 is SGHRS, CDR2 YFSETQ. The V and J ends lost 2 bases and 3 bases respectively, with 8 bases between them. This CDR3 comprises 13 residues. CDR3: CASSFREHTEAFF. The CDR3 nucleotides are TGCGCCAGCAGCTTCCGGGAACACACTGAAGCTTTCTTT.

With regard to this clonotype: One end of the junction fails to match germline, which may point to a read error. The chain combines TRBV7-9 with TRBJ2-7, with 7 bases aligning to TRBD2. Germline loops: CDR1 SEHNR, CDR2 FQNEAQ (reference sequence). The CDR3 sequence is 14 residues long. The CDR3, as DNA: TGCGCCAGCAGCCAGAGCGGGACTCCCTACGAGCAGTACTTC. Translation gives CASSQSGTPYEQYF.